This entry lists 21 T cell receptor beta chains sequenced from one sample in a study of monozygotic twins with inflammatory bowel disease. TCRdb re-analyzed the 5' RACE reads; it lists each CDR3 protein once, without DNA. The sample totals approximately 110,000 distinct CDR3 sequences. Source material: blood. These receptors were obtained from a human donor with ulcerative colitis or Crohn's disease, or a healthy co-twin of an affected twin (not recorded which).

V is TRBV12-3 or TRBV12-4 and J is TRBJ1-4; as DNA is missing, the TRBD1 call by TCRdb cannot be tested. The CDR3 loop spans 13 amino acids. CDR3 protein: CASSSGGDEKLFF.

The CDR3: CASSPGGTVSHEQYF. The V and J genes are TRBV12-3 or TRBV12-4 and TRBJ2-7; lacking DNA, the TRBD1 call made by TCRdb goes unchecked. The CDR3 contains 15 residues.

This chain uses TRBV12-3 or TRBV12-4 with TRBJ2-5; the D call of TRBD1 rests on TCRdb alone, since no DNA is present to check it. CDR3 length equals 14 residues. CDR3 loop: CASSPSRGLETQYF.

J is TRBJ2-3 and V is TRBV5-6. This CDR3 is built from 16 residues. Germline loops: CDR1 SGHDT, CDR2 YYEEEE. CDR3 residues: CASSLRRSSGADTQYF.

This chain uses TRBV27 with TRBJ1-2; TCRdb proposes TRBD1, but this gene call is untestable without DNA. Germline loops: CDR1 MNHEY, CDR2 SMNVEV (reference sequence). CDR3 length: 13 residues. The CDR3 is CASRAFRGNGYTF.

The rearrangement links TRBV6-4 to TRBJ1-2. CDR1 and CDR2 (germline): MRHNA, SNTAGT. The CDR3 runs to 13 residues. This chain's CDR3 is CASSCWVLSGYTF.

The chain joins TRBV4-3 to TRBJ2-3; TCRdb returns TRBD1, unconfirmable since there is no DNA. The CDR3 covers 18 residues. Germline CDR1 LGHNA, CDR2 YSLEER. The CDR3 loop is CASSLEPGQDFSTDTQYF.

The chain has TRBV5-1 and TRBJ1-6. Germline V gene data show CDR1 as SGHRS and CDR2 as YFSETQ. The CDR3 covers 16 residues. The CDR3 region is CASSLGGSSYNSPLHF.

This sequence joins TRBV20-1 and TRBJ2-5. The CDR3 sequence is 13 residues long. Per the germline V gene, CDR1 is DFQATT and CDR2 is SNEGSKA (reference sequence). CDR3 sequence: CSAVSTLQETQYF.

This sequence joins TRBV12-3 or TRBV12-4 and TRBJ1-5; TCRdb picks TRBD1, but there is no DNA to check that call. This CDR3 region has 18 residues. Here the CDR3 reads CASSLSGDRVVSNQPQHF.

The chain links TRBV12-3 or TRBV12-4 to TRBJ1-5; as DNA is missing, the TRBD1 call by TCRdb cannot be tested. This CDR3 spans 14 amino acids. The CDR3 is CASSFTGGGQPQHF.

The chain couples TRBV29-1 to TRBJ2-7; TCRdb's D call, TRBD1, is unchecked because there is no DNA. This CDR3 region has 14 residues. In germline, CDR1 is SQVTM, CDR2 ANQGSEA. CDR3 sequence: CSVAPGQGSYEQYF.

Here the CDR3 reads CSVSTGMAETQYF. This chain joins TRBV29-1 and TRBJ2-5; TCRdb calls TRBD1, which cannot be checked without DNA. The CDR3 is made up of 13 amino acids. Germline CDR1 SQVTM, CDR2 ANQGSEA.

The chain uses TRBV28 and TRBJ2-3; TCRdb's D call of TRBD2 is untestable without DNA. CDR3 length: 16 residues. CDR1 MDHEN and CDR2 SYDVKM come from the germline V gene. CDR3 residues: CASSSDLLAGTDTQYF.

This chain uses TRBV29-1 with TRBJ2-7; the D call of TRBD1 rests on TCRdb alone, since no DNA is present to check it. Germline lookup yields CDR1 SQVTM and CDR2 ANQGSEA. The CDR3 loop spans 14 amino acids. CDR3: CSVEDRGAGDEQYF.

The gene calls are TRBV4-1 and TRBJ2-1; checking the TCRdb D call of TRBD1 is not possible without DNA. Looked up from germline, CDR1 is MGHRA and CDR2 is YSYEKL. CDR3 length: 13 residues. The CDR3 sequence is CASSQLGGHEQFF.

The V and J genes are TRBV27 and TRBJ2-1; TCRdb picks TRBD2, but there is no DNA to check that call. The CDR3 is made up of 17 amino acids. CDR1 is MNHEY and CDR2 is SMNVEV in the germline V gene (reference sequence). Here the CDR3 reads CASSSQLPASSYNEQFF.

The CDR3 region is CASSLAGSGGAYNEQFF. The chain employs TRBV7-6 and TRBJ2-1; the D call of TRBD2 rests on TCRdb alone, since no DNA is present to check it. This CDR3 comprises 17 residues. The germline V gene encodes CDR1 SGHVS and CDR2 FNYEAQ.

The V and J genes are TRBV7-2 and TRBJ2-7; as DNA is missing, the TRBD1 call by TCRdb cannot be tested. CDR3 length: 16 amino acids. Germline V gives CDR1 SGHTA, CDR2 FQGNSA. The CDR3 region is CASSPPWSGSSYEQYF.

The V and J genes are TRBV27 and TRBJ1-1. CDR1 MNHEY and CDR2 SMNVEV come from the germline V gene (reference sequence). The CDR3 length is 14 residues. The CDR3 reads CASSLKPLNTEAFF.

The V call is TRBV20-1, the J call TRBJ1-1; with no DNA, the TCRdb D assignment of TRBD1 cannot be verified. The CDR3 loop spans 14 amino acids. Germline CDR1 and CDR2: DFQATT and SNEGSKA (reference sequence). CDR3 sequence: CCPAKRDRGAEAFF.